The rows below give T cell receptor beta chains drawn from one sample of a study of blood T cell repertoires in COVID-19. Generated by immunoSEQ multiplex PCR, the TCRdb table keeps only in-frame clones and is missing some. This table holds over 200,000 clones, approximately 80% found once. The sequenced material came from PBMCs or T cells enriched from blood (not recorded which). The receptors were gathered from a man in his sixties who had recovered from COVID-19. Both conserved end residues are part of each CDR3. Fields, in order: clone size, V gene, D gene, J gene, CDR3 DNA, CDR3 protein. A D gene is named only where the DNA matches it firmly. Size values are once, few and many counts, or a class for expanded clones, and some rows have none.

size: -
V: TRBV29-1
D: -
J: TRBJ2-5
DNA: TGCAGCGGGGAGGGGGTTTGGGAGACCCAGTACTTC
CDR3: CSGEGVWETQYF

size: -
V: TRBV7-2
D: -
J: TRBJ1-2
DNA: TGTGCCAGCAGCCAGGCGGCGAGGGCTAACTATGGCTACACCTTC
CDR3: CASSQAARANYGYTF

size: -
V: TRBV12-3/TRBV12-4
D: -
J: TRBJ1-2
DNA: TGTGCCAGCAGTTCACAGGGCGTCAAGGGCTACACCTTC
CDR3: CASSSQGVKGYTF

size: -
V: TRBV7-2
D: -
J: TRBJ2-5
DNA: TGTGCCAGCAGCTTTGACAGGACCTCTTGGGAGACCCAGTACTTC
CDR3: CASSFDRTSWETQYF

size: -
V: TRBV24-1
D: -
J: TRBJ2-7
DNA: TGTGCCACCAGTGCCGAAGGGGGCGAGCAGTACTTC
CDR3: CATSAEGGEQYF

size: -
V: TRBV6-4
D: -
J: TRBJ1-1
DNA: TGTGCCAGCAGTGAAGGAGGGGAGAGCACTGAAGCTTTCTTT
CDR3: CASSEGGESTEAFF

size: -
V: TRBV18
D: TRBD2
J: TRBJ2-1
DNA: TGTGCCAGCTCACCACCCGCGGGGGGCCCCTACAATGAGCAGTTCTTC
CDR3: CASSPPAGGPYNEQFF

size: -
V: TRBV24-1
D: -
J: TRBJ2-1
DNA: TGTGCCACCAGTGAGCGAGCTAGCGATGAGCAGTTCTTC
CDR3: CATSERASDEQFF

size: -
V: TRBV5-1
D: -
J: TRBJ2-5
DNA: TGCGCCAGCAGCTTGGTGGGGGGGCCGGAGACCCAGTACTTC
CDR3: CASSLVGGPETQYF

size: -
V: TRBV5-6
D: -
J: TRBJ1-5
DNA: TGTGCCAGCAGCTTGTGGGGAGGCAATCAGCCCCAGCATTTT
CDR3: CASSLWGGNQPQHF

size: -
V: TRBV9
D: TRBD2
J: TRBJ2-1
DNA: TGTGCCAGCAGCGTAGCTAGACTAGCGGGGGGGTTGTCCTACAATGAGCAGTTCTTC
CDR3: CASSVARLAGGLSYNEQFF

size: -
V: TRBV2
D: TRBD1
J: TRBJ2-5
DNA: TGTGCCAGCAGTCAGGACAGGGGACAAGAGACCCAGTACTTC
CDR3: CASSQDRGQETQYF

size: -
V: TRBV21-1
D: -
J: TRBJ2-5
DNA: TGTGCCAGCAGCGTAACTAGGACAGCCGAAAAACAAGAGACCCAGTACTTC
CDR3: CASSVTRTAEKQETQYF

size: -
V: TRBV7-3
D: -
J: TRBJ2-2
DNA: TGTGCCAGCACAAGAGGAACCGGGGAGCTGTTTTTT
CDR3: CASTRGTGELFF

size: once
V: TRBV7-8
D: TRBD1
J: TRBJ2-1
DNA: TGTGCCAGCAGCTGGGGGACAGGGGTTAATGAGCAGTTCTTC
CDR3: CASSWGTGVNEQFF

size: -
V: TRBV6-5
D: -
J: TRBJ1-6
DNA: TGTGCCAGCAGTACGGTGGAGGGGAATTCACCCCTCCACTTT
CDR3: CASSTVEGNSPLHF

size: -
V: TRBV4-2
D: -
J: TRBJ1-6
DNA: TGTGCCAGCAGCCAAGATTTATTTCCGGGTTCACCCCTCCACTTT
CDR3: CASSQDLFPGSPLHF

size: -
V: TRBV12-5
D: -
J: TRBJ1-5
DNA: TGTGCTAGTGGTCCAAATCAGCCCCAGCATTTT
CDR3: CASGPNQPQHF

size: -
V: TRBV30
D: TRBD1
J: TRBJ1-2
DNA: TGTGCCTGGAGTGCCTGGACAGGGGGCGGCTACACCTTC
CDR3: CAWSAWTGGGYTF

size: -
V: TRBV7-8
D: TRBD1
J: TRBJ1-4
DNA: TGTGCCAGCAGCCCGCCGACAGGGGACCTTGCAACTAATGAAAAACTGTTTTTT
CDR3: CASSPPTGDLATNEKLFF

size: -
V: TRBV6-5
D: TRBD1
J: TRBJ1-1
DNA: TGTGCCAGCAGACGGACAGGGGGTCTCACTGAAGCTTTCTTT
CDR3: CASRRTGGLTEAFF

size: -
V: TRBV4-3
D: -
J: TRBJ1-6
DNA: TGCGCCAGCAGCCAACGAACGGGTAATTCACCCCTCCACTTT
CDR3: CASSQRTGNSPLHF

size: -
V: TRBV7-2
D: -
J: TRBJ1-1
DNA: TGTGCCAGCAGCTCGCAGGGAAACACTGAAGCTTTCTTT
CDR3: CASSSQGNTEAFF

size: -
V: TRBV7-8
D: TRBD2
J: TRBJ2-7
DNA: TGTGCCAGCAGCTTATCACTAGCGGGGGGACTTGGGTACGAGCAGTACTTC
CDR3: CASSLSLAGGLGYEQYF

size: -
V: TRBV6-5
D: TRBD1
J: TRBJ2-3
DNA: TGTGCCAGCACCTTGACAGGGAGCACAGATACGCAGTATTTT
CDR3: CASTLTGSTDTQYF

size: -
V: TRBV12-3/TRBV12-4
D: -
J: TRBJ1-2
DNA: TGTGCCAGCAGAATCGGACAAAACTATGGCTACACCTTC
CDR3: CASRIGQNYGYTF

size: -
V: TRBV20-1
D: -
J: TRBJ1-2
DNA: TGCAGTGCTAGTCCACTGGCTAACTATGGCTACACCTTC
CDR3: CSASPLANYGYTF

size: -
V: TRBV14
D: TRBD1
J: TRBJ1-6
DNA: TGTGCCAGCAGCCGGCGTTCGGGACAGGGCAATTCACCCCTCCACTTT
CDR3: CASSRRSGQGNSPLHF

size: -
V: TRBV7-9
D: -
J: TRBJ1-1
DNA: TGTGCCAGCAGCTTAGGACAGCACAGCGTGGCTTTCTTT
CDR3: CASSLGQHSVAFF

size: -
V: TRBV3-1/TRBV3-2
D: TRBD1
J: TRBJ2-7
DNA: TGTGCCAGCAGCCAAAGCGGACAGGACTACGAGCAGTACTTC
CDR3: CASSQSGQDYEQYF

size: -
V: TRBV24-1
D: TRBD1
J: TRBJ1-1
DNA: TGTGCCACCAGTGATCTCCAGGGGGTTCCGAACACTGAAGCTTTCTTT
CDR3: CATSDLQGVPNTEAFF

size: once
V: TRBV7-2
D: TRBD1
J: TRBJ1-2
DNA: TGTGCCAGCAGCTTAGTTACAGGGGGTGGCTACACCTTC
CDR3: CASSLVTGGGYTF

size: -
V: TRBV4-3
D: -
J: TRBJ2-3
DNA: TGCGCCAGCAGCCAAGAGGGGCTTTCAGATACGCAGTATTTT
CDR3: CASSQEGLSDTQYF

size: -
V: TRBV7-2
D: -
J: TRBJ1-1
DNA: TGTGCCAGCAGCTTAGCGAGCAGGGTCGGGAACACTGAAGCTTTCTTT
CDR3: CASSLASRVGNTEAFF

size: -
V: TRBV10-3
D: TRBD1
J: TRBJ2-7
DNA: TGTGCCATCAGACAGGGGGTCGGACAGGGGTTCTACGAGCAGTACTTC
CDR3: CAIRQGVGQGFYEQYF

size: once
V: TRBV15
D: -
J: TRBJ1-1
DNA: TGTGCCACCAGCAGAGGCAGGGCTCACACTGAAGCTTTCTTT
CDR3: CATSRGRAHTEAFF

size: -
V: TRBV6-5
D: TRBD1
J: TRBJ1-1
DNA: TGTGCCAGCACCCTACTGGGGACAGGGGCCACTGAAGCTTTCTTT
CDR3: CASTLLGTGATEAFF

size: -
V: TRBV18
D: -
J: TRBJ2-2
DNA: TGTGCCAGCTCCCCTCAGCGCGGGATCCCCGGGGAGCTGTTTTTT
CDR3: CASSPQRGIPGELFF

size: -
V: TRBV15
D: TRBD1
J: TRBJ2-7
DNA: TGTGCCACCAGCAGAGATTTGGGACAGAGCTCCTACGAGCAGTACTTC
CDR3: CATSRDLGQSSYEQYF

size: -
V: TRBV12-2
D: -
J: TRBJ2-4
DNA: TGTGCAAGTCGGCGTATTGGAGACAGGAGCAAAAACATTCAGTACTTC
CDR3: CASRRIGDRSKNIQYF

size: -
V: TRBV7-9
D: -
J: TRBJ1-4
DNA: TGTGCCAGCAGAAGGGGGTCGCCAACTAATGAAAAACTGTTTTTT
CDR3: CASRRGSPTNEKLFF

size: -
V: TRBV24-1
D: TRBD2
J: TRBJ2-3
DNA: TGTGCCACCAGTGATTCCGGGACTAGCGACACAGATACGCAGTATTTT
CDR3: CATSDSGTSDTDTQYF

size: -
V: TRBV5-1
D: TRBD1
J: TRBJ1-4
DNA: TGCGCCAGCAGCAGGGACGGGACAGGCGAGGGGGAAAAACTGTTTTTT
CDR3: CASSRDGTGEGEKLFF

size: -
V: TRBV2
D: -
J: TRBJ1-5
DNA: TGTGCCAGCCGCTGGGCAGAGAATCAGCCCCAGCATTTT
CDR3: CASRWAENQPQHF

size: -
V: TRBV5-6
D: -
J: TRBJ1-4
DNA: TGTGCCAGCAGCTTTGACAGGAATGAAAAACTGTTTTTT
CDR3: CASSFDRNEKLFF

size: -
V: TRBV29-1
D: TRBD1
J: TRBJ2-5
DNA: TGCAGCGTTGAGGGACAGAGAAAAGAGACCCAGTACTTC
CDR3: CSVEGQRKETQYF

size: -
V: TRBV5-4
D: -
J: TRBJ2-7
DNA: TGTGCCAGCAGCTTGGGGGCAGGGGGGTCCTACGAGCAGTACTTC
CDR3: CASSLGAGGSYEQYF

size: -
V: TRBV6-1
D: TRBD1
J: TRBJ2-1
DNA: TGTGCCAGCAGTGAATTCTGGGGGACAGGGTTCAATGAGCAGTTCTTC
CDR3: CASSEFWGTGFNEQFF

size: -
V: TRBV19
D: TRBD1
J: TRBJ1-2
DNA: TGTGCCAGTAGTGTTCCGGGACAGAACAATGGCTACACCTTC
CDR3: CASSVPGQNNGYTF

size: -
V: TRBV27
D: -
J: TRBJ2-3
DNA: TGTGCCAGCAGTTCTGAGGGAAGGAGGGGGCCAGATACGCAGTATTTT
CDR3: CASSSEGRRGPDTQYF

size: -
V: TRBV20-1
D: -
J: TRBJ1-1
DNA: TGCAGTGCGAGGGTAAACACTGAAGCTTTCTTT
CDR3: CSARVNTEAFF

size: few
V: TRBV11-3
D: -
J: TRBJ2-3
DNA: TGTGCCAGCAGCTTCGGGGGGCGGGGAGATACGCAGTATTTT
CDR3: CASSFGGRGDTQYF

size: -
V: TRBV5-6
D: -
J: TRBJ2-5
DNA: TGTGCCAGCAGTTTTAGATGGGGAGTTCAAGAGACCCAGTACTTC
CDR3: CASSFRWGVQETQYF

size: -
V: TRBV19
D: TRBD1
J: TRBJ1-5
DNA: TGTGCCAGTAGTAAACTTGGACAGGGGCAGCCCCAGCATTTT
CDR3: CASSKLGQGQPQHF